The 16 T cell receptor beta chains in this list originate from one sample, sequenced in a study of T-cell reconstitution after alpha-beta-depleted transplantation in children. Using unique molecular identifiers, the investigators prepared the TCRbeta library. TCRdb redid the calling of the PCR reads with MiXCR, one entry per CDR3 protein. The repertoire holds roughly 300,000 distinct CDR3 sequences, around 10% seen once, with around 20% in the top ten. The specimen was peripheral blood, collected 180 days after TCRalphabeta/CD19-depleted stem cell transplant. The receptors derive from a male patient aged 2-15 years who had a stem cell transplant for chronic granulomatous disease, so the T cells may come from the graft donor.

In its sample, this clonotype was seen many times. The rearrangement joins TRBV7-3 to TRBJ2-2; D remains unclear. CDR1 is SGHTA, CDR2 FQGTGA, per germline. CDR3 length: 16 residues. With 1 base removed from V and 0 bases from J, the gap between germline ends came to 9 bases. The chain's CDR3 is CASSLIPIPNTGELFF. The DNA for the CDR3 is TGTGCCAGCAGCTTAATCCCTATCCCGAACACCGGGGAGCTGTTTTTT.

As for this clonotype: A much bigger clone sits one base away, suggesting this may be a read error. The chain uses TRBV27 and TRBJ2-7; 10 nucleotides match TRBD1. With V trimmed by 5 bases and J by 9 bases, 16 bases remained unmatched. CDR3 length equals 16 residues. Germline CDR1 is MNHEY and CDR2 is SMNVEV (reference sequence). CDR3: CASSPPPGTGVHAQYF. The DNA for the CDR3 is TGTGCCAGCAGTCCCCCTCCCGGGACAGGGGTCCACGCGCAGTACTTC.

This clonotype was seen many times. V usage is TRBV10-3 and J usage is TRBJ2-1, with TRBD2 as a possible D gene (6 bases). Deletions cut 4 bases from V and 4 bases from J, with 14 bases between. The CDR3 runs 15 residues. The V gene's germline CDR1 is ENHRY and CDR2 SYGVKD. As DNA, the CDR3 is TGTGCCATCAGTGGCAGGTGGGGAGGATACAATGAGCAGTTCTTC. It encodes CAISGRWGGYNEQFF.

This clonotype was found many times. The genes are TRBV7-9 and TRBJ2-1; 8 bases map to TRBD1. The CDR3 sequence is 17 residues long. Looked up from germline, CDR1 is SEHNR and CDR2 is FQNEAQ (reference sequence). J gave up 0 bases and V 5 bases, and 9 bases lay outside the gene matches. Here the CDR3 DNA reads TGTGCCAGCAGCCCGCAGCGACAGGGGAACTCCTACAATGAGCAGTTCTTC. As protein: CASSPQRQGNSYNEQFF.

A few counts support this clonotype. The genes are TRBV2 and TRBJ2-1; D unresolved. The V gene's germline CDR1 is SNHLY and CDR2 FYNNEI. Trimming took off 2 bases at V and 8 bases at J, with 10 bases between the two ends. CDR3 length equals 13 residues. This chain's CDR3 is CASSEWGNYEQFF. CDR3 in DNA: TGTGCCAGCAGTGAATGGGGTAACTATGAGCAGTTCTTC.

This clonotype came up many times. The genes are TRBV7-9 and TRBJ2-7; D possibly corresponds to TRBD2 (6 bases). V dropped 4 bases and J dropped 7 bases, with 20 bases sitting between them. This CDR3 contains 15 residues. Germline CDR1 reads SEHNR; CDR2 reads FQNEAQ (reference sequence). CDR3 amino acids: CASSSPGTPPGEQYF. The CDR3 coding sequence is TGTGCCAGCAGCTCCCCCGGGACTCCACCGGGGGAGCAGTACTTC. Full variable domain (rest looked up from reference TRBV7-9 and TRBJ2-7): DTGVSQNPRHKITKRGQNVTFRCDPISEHNRLYWYRQTLGQGPEFLTYFQNEAQLEKSRLLSDRFSAERPKGSFSTLEIQRTEQGDSAMYLCASSSPGTPPGEQYFGPGTRLTVT.

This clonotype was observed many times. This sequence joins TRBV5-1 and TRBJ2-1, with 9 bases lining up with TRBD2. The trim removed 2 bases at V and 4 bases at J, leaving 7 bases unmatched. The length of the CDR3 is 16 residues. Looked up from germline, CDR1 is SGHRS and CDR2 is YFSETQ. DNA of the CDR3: TGCGCCAGCAGCTTCCTTAGCGGGGGAGCTTACAATGAGCAGTTCTTC. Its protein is CASSFLSGGAYNEQFF.

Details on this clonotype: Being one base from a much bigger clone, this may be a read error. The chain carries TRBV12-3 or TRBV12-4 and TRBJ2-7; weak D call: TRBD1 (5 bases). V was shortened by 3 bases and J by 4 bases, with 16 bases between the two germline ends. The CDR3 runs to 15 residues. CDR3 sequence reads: CASSFGHGARYEQYF. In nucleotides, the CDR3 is TGTGCCAGCAGTTTTGGCCATGGGGCTCGGTACGAGCAGTACTTC.

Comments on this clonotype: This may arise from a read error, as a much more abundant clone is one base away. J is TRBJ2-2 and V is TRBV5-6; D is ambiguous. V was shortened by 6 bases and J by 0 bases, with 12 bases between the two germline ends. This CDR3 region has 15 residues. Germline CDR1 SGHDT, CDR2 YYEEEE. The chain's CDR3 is CASNSGIANTGELFF. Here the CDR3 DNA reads TGTGCCAGCAACTCCGGAATCGCGAACACCGGGGAGCTGTTTTTT.

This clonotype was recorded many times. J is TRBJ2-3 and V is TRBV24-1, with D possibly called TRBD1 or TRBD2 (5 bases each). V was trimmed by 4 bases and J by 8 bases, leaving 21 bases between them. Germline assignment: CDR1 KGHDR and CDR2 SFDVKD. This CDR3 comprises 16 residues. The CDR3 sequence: CATSDGRDRASGTQYF. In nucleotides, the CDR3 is TGTGCCACCAGTGACGGCAGGGACCGGGCTTCGGGTACGCAGTATTTT.

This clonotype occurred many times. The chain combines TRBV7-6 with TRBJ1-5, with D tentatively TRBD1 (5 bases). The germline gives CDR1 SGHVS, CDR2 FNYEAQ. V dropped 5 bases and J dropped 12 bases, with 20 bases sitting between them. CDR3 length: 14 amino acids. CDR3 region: CASSPTERGQVQHF. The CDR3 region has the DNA TGTGCCAGCAGCCCGACAGAACGAGGCCAGGTCCAGCATTTT.

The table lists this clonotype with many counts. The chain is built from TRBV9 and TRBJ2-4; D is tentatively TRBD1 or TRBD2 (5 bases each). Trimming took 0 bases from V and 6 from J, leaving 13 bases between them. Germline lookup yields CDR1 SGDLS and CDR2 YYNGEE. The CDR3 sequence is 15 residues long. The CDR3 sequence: CASSVGVGVGNIQYF. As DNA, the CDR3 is TGTGCCAGCAGCGTAGGCGTGGGGGTTGGAAACATTCAGTACTTC. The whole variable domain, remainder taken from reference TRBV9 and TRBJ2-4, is DSGVTQTPKHLITATGQRVTLRCSPRSGDLSVYWYQQSLDQGLQFLIQYYNGEERAKGNILERFSAQQFPDLHSELNLSSLELGDSALYFCASSVGVGVGNIQYFGAGTRLSVL.

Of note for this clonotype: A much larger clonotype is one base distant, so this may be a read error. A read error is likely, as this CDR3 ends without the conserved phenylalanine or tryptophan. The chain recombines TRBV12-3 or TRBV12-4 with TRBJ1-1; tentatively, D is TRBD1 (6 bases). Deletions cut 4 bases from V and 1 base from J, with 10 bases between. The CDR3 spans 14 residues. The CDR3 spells CASSSPDRNTEAFI. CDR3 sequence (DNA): TGTGCCAGCAGTTCCCCGGACAGGAACACTGAAGCTTTCATT.

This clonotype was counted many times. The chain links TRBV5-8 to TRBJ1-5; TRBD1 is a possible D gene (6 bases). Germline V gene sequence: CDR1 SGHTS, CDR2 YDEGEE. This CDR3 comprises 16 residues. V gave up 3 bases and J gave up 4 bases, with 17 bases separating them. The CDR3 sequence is CASSYPRGAWNQPQHF. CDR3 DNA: TGTGCCAGCAGCTATCCCAGGGGCGCATGGAATCAGCCCCAGCATTTT.

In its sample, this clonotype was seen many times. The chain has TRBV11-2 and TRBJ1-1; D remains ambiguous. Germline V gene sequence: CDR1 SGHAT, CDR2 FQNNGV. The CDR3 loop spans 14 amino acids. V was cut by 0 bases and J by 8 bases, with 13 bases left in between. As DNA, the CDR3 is TGTGCCAGCAGCTTAGAGGGCGATTACCAAGAAGCTTTCTTT. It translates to CASSLEGDYQEAFF.

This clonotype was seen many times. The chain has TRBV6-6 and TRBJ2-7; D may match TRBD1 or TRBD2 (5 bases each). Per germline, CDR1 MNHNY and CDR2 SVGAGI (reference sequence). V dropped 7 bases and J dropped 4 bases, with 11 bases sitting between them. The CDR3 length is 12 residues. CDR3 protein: CASTNEGYEQYF. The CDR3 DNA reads TGTGCCAGCACGAACGAGGGGTACGAGCAGTACTTC.